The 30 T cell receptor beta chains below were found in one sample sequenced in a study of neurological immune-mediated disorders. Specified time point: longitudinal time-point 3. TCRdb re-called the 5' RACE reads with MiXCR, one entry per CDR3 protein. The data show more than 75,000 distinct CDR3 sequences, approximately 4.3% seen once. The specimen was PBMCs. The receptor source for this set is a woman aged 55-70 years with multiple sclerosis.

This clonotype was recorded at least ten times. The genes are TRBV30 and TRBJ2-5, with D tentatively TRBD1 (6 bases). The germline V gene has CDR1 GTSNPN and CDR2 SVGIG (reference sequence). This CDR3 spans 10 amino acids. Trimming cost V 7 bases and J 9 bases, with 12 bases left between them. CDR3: CALGAPSQYF. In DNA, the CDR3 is TGTGCCTTGGGGGCGCCGTCCCAGTACTTC.

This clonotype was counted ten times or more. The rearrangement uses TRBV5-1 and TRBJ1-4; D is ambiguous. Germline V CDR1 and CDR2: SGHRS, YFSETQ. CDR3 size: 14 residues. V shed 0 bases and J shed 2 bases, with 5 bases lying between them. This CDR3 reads CASSLEQTNEKLFF. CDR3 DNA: TGCGCCAGCAGCTTGGAACAGACTAATGAAAAACTGTTTTTT.

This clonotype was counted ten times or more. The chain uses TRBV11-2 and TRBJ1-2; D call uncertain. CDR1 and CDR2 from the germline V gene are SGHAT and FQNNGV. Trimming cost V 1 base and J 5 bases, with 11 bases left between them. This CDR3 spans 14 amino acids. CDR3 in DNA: TGTGCCAGCAGCTTAGTGCGAAAAGGGTATGGCTACACCTTC. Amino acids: CASSLVRKGYGYTF.

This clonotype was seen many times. CDR3 amino acids: CASSQKGARKYTF. In DNA form, the CDR3 reads TGTGCCAGCAGCCAGAAGGGGGCGCGTAAATACACCTTC. This chain connects TRBV3-1 to TRBJ1-2; 7 positions match TRBD1. The V gene's germline CDR1 is LGHDT and CDR2 YNNKEL (reference sequence). CDR3 length: 13 amino acids. V was clipped by 3 bases and J by 11 bases; unmatched bases: 9.

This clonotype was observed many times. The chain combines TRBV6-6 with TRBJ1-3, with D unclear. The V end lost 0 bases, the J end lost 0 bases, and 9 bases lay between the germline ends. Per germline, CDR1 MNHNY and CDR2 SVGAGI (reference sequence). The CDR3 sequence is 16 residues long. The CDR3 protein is CASSYSNRDSGNTIYF. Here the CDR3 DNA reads TGTGCCAGCAGTTACTCGAACCGTGACTCTGGAAACACCATATATTTT.

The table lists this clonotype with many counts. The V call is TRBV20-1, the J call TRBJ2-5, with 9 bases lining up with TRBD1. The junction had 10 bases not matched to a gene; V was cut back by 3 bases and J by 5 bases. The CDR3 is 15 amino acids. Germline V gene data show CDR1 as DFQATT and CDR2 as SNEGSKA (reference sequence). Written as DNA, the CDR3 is TGCAGTGCTAGCCCGGGACAGGGACTTCACGAGACCCAGTACTTC. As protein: CSASPGQGLHETQYF.

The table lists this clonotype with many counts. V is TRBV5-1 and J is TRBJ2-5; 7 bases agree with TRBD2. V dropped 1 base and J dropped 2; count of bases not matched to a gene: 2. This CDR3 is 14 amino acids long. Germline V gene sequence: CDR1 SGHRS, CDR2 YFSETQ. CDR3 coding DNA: TGCGCCAGCAGCTTGATCGGGGGGCAAGAGACCCAGTACTTC. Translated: CASSLIGGQETQYF.

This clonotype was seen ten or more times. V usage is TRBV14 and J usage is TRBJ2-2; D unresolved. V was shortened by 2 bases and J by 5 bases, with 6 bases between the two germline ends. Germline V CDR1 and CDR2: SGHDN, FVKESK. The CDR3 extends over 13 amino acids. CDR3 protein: CASSQPSTGELFF. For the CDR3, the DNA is TGTGCCAGCAGCCAACCTTCGACCGGGGAGCTGTTTTTT. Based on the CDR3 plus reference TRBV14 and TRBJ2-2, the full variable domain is EAGVTQFPSHSVIEKGQTVTLRCDPISGHDNLYWYRRVMGKEIKFLLHFVKESKQDESGMPNNRFLAERTGGTYSTLKVQPAELEDSGVYFCASSQPSTGELFFGEGSRLTVL.

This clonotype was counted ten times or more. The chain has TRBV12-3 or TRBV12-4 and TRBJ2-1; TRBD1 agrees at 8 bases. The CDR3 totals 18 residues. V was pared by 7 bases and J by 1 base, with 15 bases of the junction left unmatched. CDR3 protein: CASTPAGGLSRSYNEQFF. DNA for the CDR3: TGTGCCAGCACCCCGGCAGGGGGCTTATCAAGGTCCTACAATGAGCAGTTCTTC.

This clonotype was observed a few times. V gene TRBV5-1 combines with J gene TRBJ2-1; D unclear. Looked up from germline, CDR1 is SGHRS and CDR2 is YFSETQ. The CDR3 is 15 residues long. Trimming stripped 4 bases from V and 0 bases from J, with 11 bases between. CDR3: CASSHIQASYNEQFF. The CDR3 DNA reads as TGCGCCAGCAGCCATATCCAGGCCTCCTACAATGAGCAGTTCTTC.

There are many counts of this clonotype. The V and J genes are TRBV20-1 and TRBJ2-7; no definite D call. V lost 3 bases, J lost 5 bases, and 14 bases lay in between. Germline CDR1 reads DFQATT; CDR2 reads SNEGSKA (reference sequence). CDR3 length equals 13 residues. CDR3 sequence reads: CSASLESFDEQYF. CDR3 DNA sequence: TGCAGTGCTAGTCTTGAAAGTTTCGACGAGCAGTACTTC.

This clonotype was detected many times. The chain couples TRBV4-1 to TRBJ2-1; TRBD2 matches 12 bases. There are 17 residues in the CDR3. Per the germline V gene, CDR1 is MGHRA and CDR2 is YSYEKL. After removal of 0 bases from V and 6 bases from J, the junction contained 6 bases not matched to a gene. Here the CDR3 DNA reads TGCGCCAGCAGCCAAGATTATCTAGCGGGGGGGCTCAATGAGCAGTTCTTC. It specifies CASSQDYLAGGLNEQFF.

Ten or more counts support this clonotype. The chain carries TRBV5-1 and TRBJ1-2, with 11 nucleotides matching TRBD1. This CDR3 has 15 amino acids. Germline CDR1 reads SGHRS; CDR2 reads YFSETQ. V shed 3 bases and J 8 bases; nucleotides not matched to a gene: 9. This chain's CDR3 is CASSYRDRGERGYTF. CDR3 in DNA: TGCGCCAGCAGCTACCGGGACAGGGGGGAGAGAGGCTACACCTTC.

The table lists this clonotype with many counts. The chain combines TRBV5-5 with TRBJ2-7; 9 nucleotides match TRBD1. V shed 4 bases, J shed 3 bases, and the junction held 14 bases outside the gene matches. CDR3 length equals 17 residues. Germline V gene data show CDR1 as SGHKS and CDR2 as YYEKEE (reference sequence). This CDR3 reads CASSIERDRAYIYEQYF. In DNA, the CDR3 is TGTGCCAGCAGCATCGAACGGGACAGGGCTTACATCTACGAGCAGTACTTC. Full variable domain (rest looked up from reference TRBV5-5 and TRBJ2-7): DAGVTQSPTHLIKTRGQQVTLRCSPISGHKSVSWYQQVLGQGPQFIFQYYEKEERGRGNFPDRFSARQFPNYSSELNVNALLLGDSALYLCASSIERDRAYIYEQYFGPGTRLTVT.

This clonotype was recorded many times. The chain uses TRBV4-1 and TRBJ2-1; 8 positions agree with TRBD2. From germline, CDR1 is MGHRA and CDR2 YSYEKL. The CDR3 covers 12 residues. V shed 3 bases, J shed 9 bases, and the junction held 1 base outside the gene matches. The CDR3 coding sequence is TGCGCCAGCAGCCATAGCGGGGTTGAGCAGTTCTTC. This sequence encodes CASSHSGVEQFF.

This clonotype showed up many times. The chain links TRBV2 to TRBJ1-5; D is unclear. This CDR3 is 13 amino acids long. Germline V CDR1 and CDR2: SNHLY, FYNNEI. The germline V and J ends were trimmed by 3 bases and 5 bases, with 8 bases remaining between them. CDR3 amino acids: CASSEDSDQPQHF. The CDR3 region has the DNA TGTGCCAGCAGTGAGGATTCCGATCAGCCCCAGCATTTT.

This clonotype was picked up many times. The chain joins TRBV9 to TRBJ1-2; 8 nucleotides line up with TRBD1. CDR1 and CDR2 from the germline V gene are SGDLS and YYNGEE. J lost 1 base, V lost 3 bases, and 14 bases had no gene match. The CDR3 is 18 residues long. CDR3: CASSGDRAGTGGNYGYTF. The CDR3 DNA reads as TGTGCCAGCAGCGGAGACAGAGCAGGGACAGGAGGTAACTATGGCTACACCTTC.

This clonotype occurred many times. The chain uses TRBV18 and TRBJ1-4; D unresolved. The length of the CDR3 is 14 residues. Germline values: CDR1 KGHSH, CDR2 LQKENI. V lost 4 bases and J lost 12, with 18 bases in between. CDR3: CASSHQGFTVELFF. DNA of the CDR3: TGTGCCAGCTCACACCAAGGGTTCACCGTGGAACTGTTTTTT.

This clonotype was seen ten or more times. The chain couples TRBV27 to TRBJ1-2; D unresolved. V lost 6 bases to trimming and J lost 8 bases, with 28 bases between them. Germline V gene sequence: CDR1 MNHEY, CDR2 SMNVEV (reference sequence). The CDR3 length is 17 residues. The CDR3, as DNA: TGTGCCAGCAGCCCTATTGCCGGGCGTAACAAGGATTCGGGCTACACCTTC. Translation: CASSPIAGRNKDSGYTF.

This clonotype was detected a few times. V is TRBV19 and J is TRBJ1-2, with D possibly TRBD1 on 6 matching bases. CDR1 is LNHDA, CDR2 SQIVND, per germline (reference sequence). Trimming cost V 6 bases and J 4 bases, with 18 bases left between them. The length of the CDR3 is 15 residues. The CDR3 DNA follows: TGTGCCAGTAGCTCTGGTCCCGGACAGTCCTATGGCTACACCTTC. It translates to CASSSGPGQSYGYTF.

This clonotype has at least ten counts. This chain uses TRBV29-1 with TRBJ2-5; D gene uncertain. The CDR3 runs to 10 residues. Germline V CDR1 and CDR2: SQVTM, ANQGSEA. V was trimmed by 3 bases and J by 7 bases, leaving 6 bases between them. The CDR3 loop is CSVDWGTQYF. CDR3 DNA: TGCAGCGTTGACTGGGGGACCCAGTACTTC. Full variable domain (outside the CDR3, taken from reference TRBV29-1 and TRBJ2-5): SAVISQKPSRDICQRGTSLTIQCQVDSQVTMMFWYRQQPGQSLTLIATANQGSEATYESGFVIDKFPISRPNLTFSTLTVSNMSPEDSSIYLCSVDWGTQYFGPGTRLLVL.

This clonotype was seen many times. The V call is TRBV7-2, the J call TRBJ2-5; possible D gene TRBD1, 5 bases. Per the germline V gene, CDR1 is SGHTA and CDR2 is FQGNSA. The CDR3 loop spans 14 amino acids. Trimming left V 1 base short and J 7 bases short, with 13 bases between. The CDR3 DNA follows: TGTGCCAGCAGCTTAGACCCTAGGGGCGGGACCCAGTACTTC. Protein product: CASSLDPRGGTQYF.

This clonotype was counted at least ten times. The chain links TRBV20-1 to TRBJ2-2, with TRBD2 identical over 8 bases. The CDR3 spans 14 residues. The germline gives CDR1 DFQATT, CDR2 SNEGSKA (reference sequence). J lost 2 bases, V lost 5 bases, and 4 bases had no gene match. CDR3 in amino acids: CSADSGANTGELFF. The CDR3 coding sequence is TGCAGTGCTGATAGCGGGGCAAACACCGGGGAGCTGTTTTTT.

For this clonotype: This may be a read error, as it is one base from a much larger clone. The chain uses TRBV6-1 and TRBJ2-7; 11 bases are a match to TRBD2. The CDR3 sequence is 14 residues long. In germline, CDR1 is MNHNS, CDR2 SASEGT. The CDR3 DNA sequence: TGTTCCAGTCAACTAGCGGGGGCCTCCTACGAGCAGTACTTC. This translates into CSSQLAGASYEQYF.

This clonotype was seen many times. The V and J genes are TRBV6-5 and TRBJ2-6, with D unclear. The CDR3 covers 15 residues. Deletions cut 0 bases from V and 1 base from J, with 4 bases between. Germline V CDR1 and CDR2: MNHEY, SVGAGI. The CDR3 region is CASSYSWSGANVLTF. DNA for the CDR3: TGTGCCAGCAGTTACTCTTGGTCTGGGGCCAACGTCCTGACTTTC.

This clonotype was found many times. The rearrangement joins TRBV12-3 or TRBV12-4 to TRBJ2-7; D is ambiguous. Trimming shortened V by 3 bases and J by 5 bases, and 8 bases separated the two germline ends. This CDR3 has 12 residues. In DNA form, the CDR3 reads TGTGCCAGCAGTTTTTTTGAGAACGAGCAGTACTTC. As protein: CASSFFENEQYF.

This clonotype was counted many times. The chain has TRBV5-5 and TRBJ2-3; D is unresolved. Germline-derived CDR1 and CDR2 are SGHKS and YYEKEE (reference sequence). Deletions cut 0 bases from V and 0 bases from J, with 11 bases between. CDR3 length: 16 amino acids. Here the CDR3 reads CASSLGGSPSTDTQYF. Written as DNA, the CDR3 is TGTGCCAGCAGCTTGGGTGGCAGCCCTAGCACAGATACGCAGTATTTT.

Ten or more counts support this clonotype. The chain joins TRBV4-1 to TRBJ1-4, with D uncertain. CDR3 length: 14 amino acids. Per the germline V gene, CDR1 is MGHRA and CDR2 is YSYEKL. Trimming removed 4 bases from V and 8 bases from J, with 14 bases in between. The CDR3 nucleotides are TGCGCCAGCAGCCCCCAGGAGGTTAACGAAAAACTGTTTTTT. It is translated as CASSPQEVNEKLFF.

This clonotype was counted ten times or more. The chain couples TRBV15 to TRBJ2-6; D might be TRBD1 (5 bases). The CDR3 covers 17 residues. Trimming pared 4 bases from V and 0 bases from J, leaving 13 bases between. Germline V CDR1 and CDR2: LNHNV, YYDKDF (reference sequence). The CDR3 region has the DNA TGTGCCACCAGCACATACTCAACAGGCTCTGGGGCCAACGTCCTGACTTTC. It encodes CATSTYSTGSGANVLTF.

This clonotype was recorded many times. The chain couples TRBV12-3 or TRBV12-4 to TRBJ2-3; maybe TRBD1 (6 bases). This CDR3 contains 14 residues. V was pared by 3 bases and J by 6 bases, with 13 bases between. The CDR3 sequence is CASSFLRGKDTQYF. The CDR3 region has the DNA TGTGCCAGCAGTTTCCTGAGGGGGAAGGATACGCAGTATTTT.